This T cell receptor (beta chain) came from a study of OX40 agonist ivuxolimab in advanced cancers. Study-wide background: People in dose escalation had one of these cancers: hepatocellular carcinoma, melanoma, renal cell or head and neck cancer. A mean age of around 63 years, range roughly 20 to 85, was recorded, and 80% to 90% were male.

On this clone itself: Its antigen is unidentified.

TCRdb's table, derived via immunoSEQ multiplex PCR, lists solely in-frame clones and lacks some. In the table there are more than 15,000 clones, 78% of which are singletons. CDR1 is MDHEN and CDR2 is SYDVKM in the germline V gene. The CDR3 extends over 16 amino acids. The V gene lost 5 bases and the J gene lost 0 bases, with 14 bases spanning the gap. Findings and limits, study-wide: There was clonal expansion of CD4+ and CD8+ blood T cells by week 6 at 0.1 to 3.0 mg/kg.

V and J are TRBV28 and TRBJ2-4; perhaps TRBD1 as D (6 bases). This receptor was taken from an adult with an advanced solid tumor such as melanoma, head and neck, liver or kidney cancer. Source: CD4+ or CD8+ T cells sorted from blood, taken in a trial of the OX40 agonist ivuxolimab. As DNA, the CDR3 is TGTGCCAGCAGTCCAACAGGGACATCAGCCAAAAACATTCAGTACTTC. Its protein product is CASSPTGTSAKNIQYF.